This T cell receptor (beta chain) was found in a study of beta chain features in type 1 diabetes. Study in general: The patient and healthy donor groups were comparable for age, gender and cell yields. Study conclusions and caveats: In type 1 diabetes patients, VDJ junctions had fewer insertions; deletions at these junctions were more frequent.

As concerns this clone: The antigen is undetermined.

Investigators reverse transcribed all isolated RNA, so they sequenced expressed TCRB transcripts. Generated by immunoSEQ multiplex PCR, the TCRdb table keeps only in-frame clones and is missing some. The repertoire holds around 300,000 clones, with around 10% as singletons. CDR1 and CDR2 from the germline V gene are MNHNY and SVGAGI (reference sequence). V lost 6 bases, J lost 4 bases, and 9 bases lay in between. The CDR3 is 12 residues long. The sequence was obtained from a woman in her 30s in good health. The sequenced sample was naive CD4+ T cells from blood. This rearrangement joins TRBV6-6 to TRBJ2-5, with D perhaps matching TRBD2 (5 bases). The CDR3 sequence is CASRPAGETQYF. Written as DNA, the CDR3 is TGTGCCAGCAGACCGGCGGGAGAGACCCAGTACTTC.